This T cell receptor (beta chain) emerged from a study of cytomegalovirus exposure and HLA in healthy donors. CDR3 length: 11 residues. Germline CDR1 reads MNHNY; CDR2 reads SVGAGI (reference sequence). V lost 5 bases to trimming and J lost 8 bases, with 9 bases between them. The PCR had 60 Vbeta and 13 Jbeta primers. TCRdb's copy holds only in-frame clones and misses some; the assay was immunoSEQ multiplex PCR. The sample has under 250,000 clones, roughly 82% seen once. This clone appeared a single time. What it binds is unknown. Study observations and caveats: There were around 160 TCR beta chains listed as cytomegalovirus-associated. TCR beta chain V- and J-gene trimming was linked, in a later analysis, to a missense variant in DCLRE1C.

Specimen: PBMCs. This TCR was sampled from a man in his forties in good health and CMV-seropositive. The gene calls are TRBV6-6 and TRBJ1-1; no clear D gene. CDR3 bases: TGTGCCAGCAGTGCCGAGGGAGAAGCTTTCTTT. Translated, it gives CASSAEGEAFF.